The clone carrying this TCR beta chain has a handful of counts. What it binds is not known. The same CDR3 also results from other DNA sequences found in this sample. In the PCR, 60 Vbeta and 13 Jbeta primers were used. Clones were sequenced by immunoSEQ multiplex PCR, and TCRdb holds only the in-frame ones, with some missing. The sample contains roughly 100,000 clones, roughly four fifths of which appear only once. This CDR3 is 10 amino acids long. V was pared by 7 bases and J by 3 bases, with 4 bases between. Germline V gene lookup returns CDR1 SNHLY and CDR2 FYNNEI. The data belong to a study of cytomegalovirus exposure and HLA in healthy donors. Study-wide findings and caveats: Sequencing likely caused a cluster of highly shared sequence variants.

This receptor was taken from a man aged 50-60 years in good health and CMV-seronegative. V and J are TRBV2 and TRBJ2-7; D gene ambiguous. The specimen was PBMCs. The CDR3 sequence: CASKLYEQYF. CDR3 bases: TGTGCCAGCAAACTCTACGAGCAGTACTTC.